The rows below give T cell receptor beta chains drawn from one sample of a study of CD8 T cells in Susac syndrome. TCRdb re-called the immunoSEQ multiplex PCR reads with MiXCR, one entry per CDR3 protein. The sample holds about 70,000 distinct CDR3 sequences, 95% seen once. The sample consisted of CD8+ T cells from PBMCs. These receptors all stem from a human donor in good health. CDR3s leave out the opening cysteine and the closing phenylalanine or tryptophan.

v_gene	j_gene	CDR3aa
TRBV19	TRBJ2-1	ASSIVPAGGHEQF
TRBV4-1	TRBJ2-2	ASSQEVTGELF
TRBV19	TRBJ1-6	ASATGGSPLH
TRBV3-1	TRBJ2-7	ASSQVQHRSTVSYEQY
TRBV7-3	TRBJ2-5	ASSADPGGETQY
TRBV6-1	TRBJ2-7	ASSLQGADYEQY
TRBV28	TRBJ2-1	ASSTGFGNNEQF
TRBV29-1	TRBJ1-1	SVGTGGGTEAS
TRBV4-1	TRBJ1-1	ASSQERGGSMNTEAF
TRBV2	TRBJ2-1	ASSDTGHDNEQF
TRBV6-1	TRBJ1-2	ASSEGGPRYGYT
TRBV28	TRBJ1-6	ASSLRSPPLH
TRBV7-9	TRBJ2-7	ASSPPWGSQDYEQY
TRBV29-1	TRBJ1-2	SVEDRGNRVDYGYT
TRBV13	TRBJ2-7	ASSANQGGYEQY
TRBV15	TRBJ1-6	ATSREDGFNSPLH
TRBV7-9	TRBJ2-7	ASSLPLDRAHEQY
TRBV7-6	TRBJ2-3	ASSLNGRVYTDTQY
TRBV30	TRBJ2-1	AWSASSNEQF
TRBV27	TRBJ1-2	ASSPTYQGRGYT
TRBV4-1	TRBJ1-6	ASSQMGSSLH
TRBV29-1	TRBJ2-3	SVEDLQGLETQY
TRBV7-2	TRBJ2-1	ASSPIQIHYNEQF
TRBV15	TRBJ2-2	ATSSSLTGELF
TRBV5-6	TRBJ2-3	ASSIKGSPTVTQY
TRBV6-2/TRBV6-3	TRBJ2-6	ASGTGSGANVLT
TRBV7-9	TRBJ2-1	ASSLPGTSGGASYNEQF
TRBV13	TRBJ2-5	ASSSKTGYQETQY
TRBV5-6	TRBJ1-4	ASSLNPGGVANEKLF
TRBV19	TRBJ2-1	ASNARVGNEQF
TRBV2	TRBJ2-4	ASSVGDIQY
TRBV6-5	TRBJ1-1	VSSGAEAF
TRBV29-1	TRBJ2-2	SVTENTGELF
TRBV6-4	TRBJ2-2	ASRGASDTGELF
TRBV5-1	TRBJ2-5	ASSLPAGGKETQY
TRBV28	TRBJ2-1	ASSWDRGQF
TRBV5-1	TRBJ1-2	ASSLDLLGTANYGYT
TRBV29-1	TRBJ1-2	SVGVGSWYGYT
TRBV7-8	TRBJ1-1	ASSLARESTEAF
TRBV6-2/TRBV6-3	TRBJ2-7	ASSQRRDGKYEQY
TRBV30	TRBJ1-2	AWSVVRGGDYGYT
TRBV27	TRBJ2-5	ASSLGTSGREETQY
TRBV7-9	TRBJ1-4	ASSHRDTREKLF
TRBV4-1	TRBJ2-7	ASSQDQLYEQY
TRBV19	TRBJ2-7	ASTGPGYEQY
TRBV9	TRBJ1-2	ASSPAQSLHYGYT
TRBV29-1	TRBJ2-7	SVEYTDTYEQY
TRBV20-1	TRBJ2-5	SARTGTGSLLTQY
TRBV7-3	TRBJ2-2	ASSDPGLATGELF
TRBV5-6	TRBJ1-1	ASSLMAEAF
TRBV7-2	TRBJ1-2	ASSDGTALNYGYT
TRBV12-5	TRBJ1-2	ASGYTGVDGYT
TRBV14	TRBJ1-2	ASSQEHRQGNGYT